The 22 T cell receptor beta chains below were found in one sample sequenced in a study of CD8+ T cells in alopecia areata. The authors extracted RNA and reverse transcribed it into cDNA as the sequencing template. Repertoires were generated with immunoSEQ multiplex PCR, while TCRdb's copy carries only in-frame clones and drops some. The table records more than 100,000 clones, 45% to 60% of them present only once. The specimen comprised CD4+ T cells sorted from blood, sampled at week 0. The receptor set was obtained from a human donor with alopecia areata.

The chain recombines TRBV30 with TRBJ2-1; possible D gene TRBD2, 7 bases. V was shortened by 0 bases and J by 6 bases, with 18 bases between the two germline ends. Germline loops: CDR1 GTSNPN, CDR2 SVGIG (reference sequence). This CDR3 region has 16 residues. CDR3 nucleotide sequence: TGTGCCTGGAGTGTTCGGCTAGCGGAGGGGGGCAATGAGCAGTTCTTC. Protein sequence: CAWSVRLAEGGNEQFF.

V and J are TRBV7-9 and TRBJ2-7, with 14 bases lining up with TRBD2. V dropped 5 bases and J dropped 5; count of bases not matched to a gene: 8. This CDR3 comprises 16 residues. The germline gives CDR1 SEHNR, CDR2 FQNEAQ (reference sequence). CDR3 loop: CASSPYRTSGRNEQYF. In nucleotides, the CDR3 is TGTGCCAGCAGCCCCTATAGGACTAGCGGGAGGAACGAGCAGTACTTC.

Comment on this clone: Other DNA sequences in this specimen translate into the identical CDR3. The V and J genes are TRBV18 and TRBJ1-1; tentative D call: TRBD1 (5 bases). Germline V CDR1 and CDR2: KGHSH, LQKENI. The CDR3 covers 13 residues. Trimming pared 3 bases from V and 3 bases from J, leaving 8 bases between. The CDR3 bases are TGTGCCAGCTCACCGCGGGGGGACACTGAAGCTTTCTTT. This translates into CASSPRGDTEAFF.

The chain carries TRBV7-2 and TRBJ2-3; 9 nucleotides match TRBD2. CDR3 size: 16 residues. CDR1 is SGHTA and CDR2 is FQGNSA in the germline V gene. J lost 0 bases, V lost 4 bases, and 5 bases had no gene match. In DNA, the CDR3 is TGTGCCAGCAGCTATAGCGGGGGCTCTAGCACAGATACGCAGTATTTT. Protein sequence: CASSYSGGSSTDTQYF.

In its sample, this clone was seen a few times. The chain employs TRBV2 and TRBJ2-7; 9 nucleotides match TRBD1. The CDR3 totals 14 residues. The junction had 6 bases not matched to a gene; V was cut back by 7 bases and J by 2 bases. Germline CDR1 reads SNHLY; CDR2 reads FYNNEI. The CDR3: CASNLDRGAYEQYF. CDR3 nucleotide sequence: TGTGCCAGCAATTTGGACAGGGGAGCCTACGAGCAGTACTTC. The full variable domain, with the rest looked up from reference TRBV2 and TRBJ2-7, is EPEVTQTPSHQVTQMGQEVILRCVPISNHLYFYWYRQILGQKVEFLVSFYNNEISEKSEIFDDQFSVERPDGSNFTLKIRSTKLEDSAMYFCASNLDRGAYEQYFGPGTRLTVT.

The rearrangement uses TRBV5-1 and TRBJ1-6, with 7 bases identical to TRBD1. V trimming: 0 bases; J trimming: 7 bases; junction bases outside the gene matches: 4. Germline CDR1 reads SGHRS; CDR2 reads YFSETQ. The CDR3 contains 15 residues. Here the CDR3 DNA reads TGCGCCAGCAGCTTGGGAGGGGGCCGCAATTCACCCCTCCACTTT. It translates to CASSLGGGRNSPLHF. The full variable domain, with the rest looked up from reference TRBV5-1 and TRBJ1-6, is KAGVTQTPRYLIKTRGQQVTLSCSPISGHRSVSWYQQTPGQGLQFLFEYFSETQRNKGNFPGRFSGRQFSNSRSEMNVSTLELGDSALYLCASSLGGGRNSPLHFGNGTRLTVT.

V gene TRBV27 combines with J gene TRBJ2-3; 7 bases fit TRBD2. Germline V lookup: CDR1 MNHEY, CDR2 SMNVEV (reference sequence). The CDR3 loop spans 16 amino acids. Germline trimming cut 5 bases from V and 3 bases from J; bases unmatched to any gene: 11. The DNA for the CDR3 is TGTGCCAGCAGTCCCGGGAGGATGTTCAGTACAGATACGCAGTATTTT. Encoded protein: CASSPGRMFSTDTQYF.

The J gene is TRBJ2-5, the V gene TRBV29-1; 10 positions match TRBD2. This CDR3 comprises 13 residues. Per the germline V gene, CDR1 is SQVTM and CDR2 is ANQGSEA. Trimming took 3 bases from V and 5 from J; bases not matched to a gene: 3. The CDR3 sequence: CSVEPSGSETQYF. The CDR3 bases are TGCAGCGTTGAGCCTAGCGGGAGTGAGACCCAGTACTTC.

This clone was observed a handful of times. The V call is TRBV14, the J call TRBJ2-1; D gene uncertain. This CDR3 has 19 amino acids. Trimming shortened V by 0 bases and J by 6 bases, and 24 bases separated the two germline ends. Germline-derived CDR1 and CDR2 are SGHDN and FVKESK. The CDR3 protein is CASSQDRSLAPTRSNEQFF. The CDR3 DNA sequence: TGTGCCAGCAGCCAAGATCGGTCCCTGGCCCCCACGCGTAGCAATGAGCAGTTCTTC.

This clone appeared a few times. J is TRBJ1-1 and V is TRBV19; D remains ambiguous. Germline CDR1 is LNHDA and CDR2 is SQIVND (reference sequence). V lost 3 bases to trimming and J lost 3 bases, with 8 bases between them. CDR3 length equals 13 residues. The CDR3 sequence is CASSIVRDTEAFF. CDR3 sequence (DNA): TGTGCCAGTAGTATTGTTCGGGACACTGAAGCTTTCTTT.

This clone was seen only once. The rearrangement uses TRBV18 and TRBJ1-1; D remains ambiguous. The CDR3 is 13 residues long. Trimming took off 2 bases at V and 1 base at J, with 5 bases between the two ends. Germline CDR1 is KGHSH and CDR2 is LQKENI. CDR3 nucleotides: TGTGCCAGCTCACCATCAGAGAACACTGAAGCTTTCTTT. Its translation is CASSPSENTEAFF.

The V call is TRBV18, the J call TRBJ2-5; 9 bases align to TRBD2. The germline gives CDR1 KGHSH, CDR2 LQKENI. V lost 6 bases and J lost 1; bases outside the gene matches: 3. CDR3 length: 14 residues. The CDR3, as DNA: TGTGCCAGCTCCTTTAGCGGGGGCCAAGAGACCCAGTACTTC. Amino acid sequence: CASSFSGGQETQYF.

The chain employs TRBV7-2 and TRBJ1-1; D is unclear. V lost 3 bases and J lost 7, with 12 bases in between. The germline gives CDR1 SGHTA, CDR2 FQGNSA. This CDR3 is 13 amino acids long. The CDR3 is CASSLTPLSEAFF. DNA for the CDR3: TGTGCCAGCAGCTTGACCCCGTTGAGTGAAGCTTTCTTT.

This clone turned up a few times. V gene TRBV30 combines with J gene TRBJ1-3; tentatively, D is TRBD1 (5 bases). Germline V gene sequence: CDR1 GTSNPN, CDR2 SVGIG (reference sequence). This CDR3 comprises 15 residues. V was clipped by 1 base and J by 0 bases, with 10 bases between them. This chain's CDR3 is CAWSATVVSGNTIYF. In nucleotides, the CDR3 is TGTGCCTGGAGTGCGACAGTCGTCTCTGGAAACACCATATATTTT.

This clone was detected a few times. The CDR3 nucleotides read TGTGCGGCGGGCGAGGAGGTGAACGAGCAGTACTTC. Translating gives CAAGEEVNEQYF. This chain uses TRBV28 with TRBJ2-7, with D maybe TRBD2 (5 bases). This CDR3 is built from 12 residues. Germline values: CDR1 MDHEN, CDR2 SYDVKM.

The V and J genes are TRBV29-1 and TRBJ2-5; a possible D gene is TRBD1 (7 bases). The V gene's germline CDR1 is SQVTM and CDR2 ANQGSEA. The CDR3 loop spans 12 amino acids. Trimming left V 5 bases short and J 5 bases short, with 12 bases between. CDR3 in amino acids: CSVKTGTETQYF. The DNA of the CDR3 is TGCAGCGTTAAGACAGGGACTGAGACCCAGTACTTC.

CDR3 residues: CSVLQGGSTNEKLFF. The DNA for the CDR3 is TGCAGCGTTTTGCAAGGGGGCTCAACTAATGAAAAACTGTTTTTT. The rearrangement joins TRBV29-1 to TRBJ1-4, with TRBD1 matching 7 bases. CDR1 is SQVTM, CDR2 ANQGSEA, per germline. V was clipped by 5 bases and J by 0 bases; unmatched bases: 6. CDR3 length: 15 amino acids.

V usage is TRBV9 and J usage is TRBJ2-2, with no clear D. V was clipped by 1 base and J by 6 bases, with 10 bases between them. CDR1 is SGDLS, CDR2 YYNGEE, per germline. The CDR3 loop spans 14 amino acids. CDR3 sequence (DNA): TGTGCCAGCAGCGTATCTATGATCGCCGGGGAGCTGTTTTTT. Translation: CASSVSMIAGELFF. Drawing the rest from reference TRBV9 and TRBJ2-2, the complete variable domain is DSGVTQTPKHLITATGQRVTLRCSPRSGDLSVYWYQQSLDQGLQFLIQYYNGEERAKGNILERFSAQQFPDLHSELNLSSLELGDSALYFCASSVSMIAGELFFGEGSRLTVL.

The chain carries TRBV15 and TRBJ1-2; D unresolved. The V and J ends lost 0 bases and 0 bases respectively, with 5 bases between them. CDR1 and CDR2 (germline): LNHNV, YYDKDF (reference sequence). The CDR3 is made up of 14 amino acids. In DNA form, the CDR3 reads TGTGCCACCAGCAGAGACGCCGCTAACTATGGCTACACCTTC. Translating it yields CATSRDAANYGYTF. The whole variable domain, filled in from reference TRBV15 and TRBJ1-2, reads DAMVIQNPRYQVTQFGKPVTLSCSQTLNHNVMYWYQQKSSQAPKLLFHYYDKDFNNEADTPDNFQSRRPNTSFCFLDIRSPGLGDTAMYLCATSRDAANYGYTFGSGTRLTVV.

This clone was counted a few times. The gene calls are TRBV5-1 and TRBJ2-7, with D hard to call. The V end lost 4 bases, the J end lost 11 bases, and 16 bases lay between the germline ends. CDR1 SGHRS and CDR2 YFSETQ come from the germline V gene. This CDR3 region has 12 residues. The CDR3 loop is CASSPLPGREYF. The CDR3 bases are TGCGCCAGCAGCCCCCTCCCCGGCCGGGAGTACTTC. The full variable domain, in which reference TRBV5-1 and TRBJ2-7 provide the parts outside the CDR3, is KAGVTQTPRYLIKTRGQQVTLSCSPISGHRSVSWYQQTPGQGLQFLFEYFSETQRNKGNFPGRFSGRQFSNSRSEMNVSTLELGDSALYLCASSPLPGREYFGPGTRLTVT.

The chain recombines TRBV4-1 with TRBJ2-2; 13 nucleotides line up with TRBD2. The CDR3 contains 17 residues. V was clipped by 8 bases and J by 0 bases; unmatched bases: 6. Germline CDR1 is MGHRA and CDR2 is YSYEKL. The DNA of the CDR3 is TGCGCCAGCGGTCGGACTAGCGGGGGTTCGAACACCGGGGAGCTGTTTTTT. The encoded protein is CASGRTSGGSNTGELFF.

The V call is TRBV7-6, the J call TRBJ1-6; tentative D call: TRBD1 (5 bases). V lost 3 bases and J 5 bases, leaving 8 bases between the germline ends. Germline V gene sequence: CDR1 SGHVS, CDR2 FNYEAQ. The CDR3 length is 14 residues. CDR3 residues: CASSFGGDNSPLHF. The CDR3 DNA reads TGTGCCAGCAGCTTTGGGGGGGATAATTCACCCCTCCACTTT.